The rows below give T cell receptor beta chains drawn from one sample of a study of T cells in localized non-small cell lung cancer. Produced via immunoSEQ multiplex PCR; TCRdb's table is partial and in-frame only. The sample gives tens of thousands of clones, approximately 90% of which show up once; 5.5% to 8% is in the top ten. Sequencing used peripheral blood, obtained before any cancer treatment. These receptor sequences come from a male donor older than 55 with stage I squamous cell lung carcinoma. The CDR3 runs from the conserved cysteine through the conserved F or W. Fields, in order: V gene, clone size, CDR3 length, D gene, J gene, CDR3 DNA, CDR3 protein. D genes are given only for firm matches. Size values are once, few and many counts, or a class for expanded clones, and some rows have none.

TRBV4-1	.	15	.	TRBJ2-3	TGCGCCAGCAGCCCTGCCAGCTTAGCTACAGATACGCAGTATTTT	CASSPASLATDTQYF
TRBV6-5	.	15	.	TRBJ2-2	TGTGCCAGCACTAAGGTCGCATCGAACACCGGGGAGCTGTTTTTT	CASTKVASNTGELFF
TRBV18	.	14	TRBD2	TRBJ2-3	TGTGCCAGCTCACCGCTAGCGGGCCTCCGGACGCAGTATTTT	CASSPLAGLRTQYF
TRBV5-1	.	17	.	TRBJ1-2	TGCGCCAGCAGCTTGGATCCCGGGACCCAACGAATCGATGGCTACACCTTC	CASSLDPGTQRIDGYTF
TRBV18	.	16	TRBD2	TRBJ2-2	TGTGCCAGCTCACCAGTGGCAGCGGGGGCATCCGGGGAGCTGTTTTTT	CASSPVAAGASGELFF
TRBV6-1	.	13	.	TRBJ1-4	TGTGCCAGCAGTGAAGTTCCTAATGAAAAACTGTTTTTT	CASSEVPNEKLFF
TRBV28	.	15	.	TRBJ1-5	TGTGCCAGCATCACCCAGGGAGGGACCGTTCAGCCCCAGCATTTT	CASITQGGTVQPQHF
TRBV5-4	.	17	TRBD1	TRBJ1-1	TGTGCCAGCAGCTGGACAGGGAAGGGACTTGTGAACACTGAAGCTTTCTTT	CASSWTGKGLVNTEAFF
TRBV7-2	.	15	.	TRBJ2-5	TGTGCCAGCAGCTTAATCCCGGGGGCCGGGGAGACCCAGTACTTC	CASSLIPGAGETQYF
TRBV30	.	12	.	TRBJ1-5	TGTGCCTGGGGACTCGGAGATCAGCCCCAGCATTTT	CAWGLGDQPQHF
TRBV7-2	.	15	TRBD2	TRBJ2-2	TGTGCCAGCAGCCGGACTAGCGGGGTCCCCGGGGAGCTGTTTTTT	CASSRTSGVPGELFF
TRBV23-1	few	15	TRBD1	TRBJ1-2	TGCGCCAGCAGTCCCCGGACAGGGGTTCACTATGGCTACACCTTC	CASSPRTGVHYGYTF
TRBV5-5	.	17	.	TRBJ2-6	TGTGCCAGCAGCTTGGTCGCAGGCGACTCTGGGGCCAACGTCCTGACTTTC	CASSLVAGDSGANVLTF
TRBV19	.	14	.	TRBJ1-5	TGTGCCAGTAGCCCCAAAGCGGGGGCCCAGCCCCAGCATTTT	CASSPKAGAQPQHF
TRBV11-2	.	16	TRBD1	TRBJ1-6	TGTGCCAGCAGCTTCCGGCGACAGGGGGAAGGTTCACCCCTCCACTTT	CASSFRRQGEGSPLHF
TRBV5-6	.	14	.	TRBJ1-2	TGTGCCAGCAGCCAGGATCAGGGGAACTATGGCTACACCTTC	CASSQDQGNYGYTF
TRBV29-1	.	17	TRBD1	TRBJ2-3	TGCAGCGTTGAAGACTTGGGAGGACAGGGACGCACAGATACGCAGTATTTT	CSVEDLGGQGRTDTQYF
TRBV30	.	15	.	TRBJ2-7	TGTGCCTGGGGGGGGAACAGGGAGAAGACCTACGAGCAGTACTTC	CAWGGNREKTYEQYF
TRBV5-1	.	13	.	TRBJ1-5	TGCGCCAGCAGCTTGGTGGGGGATCAGCCCCAGCATTTT	CASSLVGDQPQHF
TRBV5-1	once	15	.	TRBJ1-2	TGCGCCAGCAGCCCGGATATGGCAGGGAAGGGTGGCTACACCTTC	CASSPDMAGKGGYTF
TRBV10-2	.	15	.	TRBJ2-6	TGCGCCAGCAGTGAGTCGGGGTCTGGGGCCAACGTCCTGACTTTC	CASSESGSGANVLTF
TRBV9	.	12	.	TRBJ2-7	TGTGCCAGCGGTTTGGGGAGTTACGAGCAGTACTTC	CASGLGSYEQYF
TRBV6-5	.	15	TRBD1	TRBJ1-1	TGTGCCAGCAGTCAAACAGGGGGAAAGAACACTGAAGCTTTCTTT	CASSQTGGKNTEAFF
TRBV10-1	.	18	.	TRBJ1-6	TGCGCCAGCAGTGAATTCAACAGCGGAGGGTCCTATAATTCACCCCTCCACTTT	CASSEFNSGGSYNSPLHF
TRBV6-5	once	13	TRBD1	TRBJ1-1	TGTGCCAGCATGGGGGTCGGGGACAGGGGCGCTTTCTTT	CASMGVGDRGAFF
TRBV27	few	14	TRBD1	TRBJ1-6	TGTGCCAGCAGTCCGCGGGACAGGAATTCACCCCTCCACTTT	CASSPRDRNSPLHF
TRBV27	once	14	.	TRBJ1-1	TGTGCCAGCAGCCCGGAGGGGATGAACACTGAAGCTTTCTTT	CASSPEGMNTEAFF
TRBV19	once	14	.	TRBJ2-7	TGTGCCAGCGGATCTTTCGGGGGTTCGAGCGAGCAGTACTTC	CASGSFGGSSEQYF
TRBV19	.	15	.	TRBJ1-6	TGTGCCAGTACCCCAGCACAGGGCTATAATTCACCCCTCCACTTT	CASTPAQGYNSPLHF
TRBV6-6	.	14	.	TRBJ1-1	TGTGCCAGCACCGTTTACGGGATGAACACTGAAGCTTTCTTT	CASTVYGMNTEAFF
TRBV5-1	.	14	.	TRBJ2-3	TGCGCCAGCAGCCGGGGCCTAAGCACAGATACGCAGTATTTT	CASSRGLSTDTQYF
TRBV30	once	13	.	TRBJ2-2	TGTGCCTCTGGGGGGAATAAAGCCGGGGAGCTGTTTTTT	CASGGNKAGELFF
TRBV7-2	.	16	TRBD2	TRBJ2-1	TGTGCCAGCAGCTTAGCGCCCGGGGGGGGGTACGTTGAGCAGTTCTTC	CASSLAPGGGYVEQFF
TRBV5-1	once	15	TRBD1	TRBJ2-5	TGCGCCAGCGGGGGCCCAGGGGGAATGGGAGAGACCCAGTACTTC	CASGGPGGMGETQYF
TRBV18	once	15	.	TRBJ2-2	TGTGCCAGCTCACCACAGGGTGTGGGCACCGGGGAGCTGTTTTTT	CASSPQGVGTGELFF
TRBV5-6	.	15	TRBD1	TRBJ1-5	TGTGCCAGCAGCCCGGGACAGGGGTTCAATCAGCCCCAGCATTTT	CASSPGQGFNQPQHF
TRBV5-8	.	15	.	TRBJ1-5	TGTGCCAGCAGCAAAGGGTTAGGAAGCAATCAGCCCCAGCATTTT	CASSKGLGSNQPQHF
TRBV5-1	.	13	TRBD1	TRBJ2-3	TGCGCCAGTCGACAGGGGAGTGGGGATACGCAGTATTTT	CASRQGSGDTQYF
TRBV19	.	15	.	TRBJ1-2	TGTGCCAGTAGTCCCCTCTCCGGCATTGGCGGTGGCTACACCTTC	CASSPLSGIGGGYTF
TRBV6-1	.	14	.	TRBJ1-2	TGTGCCAGCAGTGAAGGAAGGGCAGGGACCGGCTACACCTTC	CASSEGRAGTGYTF
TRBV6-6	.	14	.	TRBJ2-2	TGTGCCAGCAGACAGGGTTTGGGCGCCGGGGAGCTGTTTTTT	CASRQGLGAGELFF
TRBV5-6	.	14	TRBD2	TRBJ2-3	TGTGCCAGCAGCTTGTGGACTAGCGGGGTTAAGCAGTATTTT	CASSLWTSGVKQYF
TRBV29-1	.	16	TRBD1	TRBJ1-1	TGCAGCGTTTCCGGGACAGGGGGCCCCATGAACACTGAAGCTTTCTTT	CSVSGTGGPMNTEAFF
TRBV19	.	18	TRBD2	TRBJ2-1	TGTGCCAGTAGTATTTCAGGACTAGCGGGGGAGGGGTACAATGAGCAGTTCTTC	CASSISGLAGEGYNEQFF
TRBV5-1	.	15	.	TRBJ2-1	TGCGCCAGCAGCTTGGGAGGTGACCCCTACAATGAGCAGTTCTTC	CASSLGGDPYNEQFF
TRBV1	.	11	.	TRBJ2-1	TGCACCAGCTCCCGGAGGGGTGAGCAGTTCTTC	CTSSRRGEQFF
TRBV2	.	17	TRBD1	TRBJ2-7	TGTGCCAGCAGCGGAACCGGGACAGGGGCTGGGGCCTACGAGCAGTACTTC	CASSGTGTGAGAYEQYF
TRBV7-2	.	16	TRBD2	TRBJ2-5	TGTGCCAGCAGCTTAGTAGGCGGGGGGAGTAGAGAGACCCAGTACTTC	CASSLVGGGSRETQYF
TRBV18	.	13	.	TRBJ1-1	TGTGCCAGCTCACCCGACGGCGGCGGATATGCTTTCTTT	CASSPDGGGYAFF
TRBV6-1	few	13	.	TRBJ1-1	TGTGCCAGCAGTGAGACACCGAACACTGAAGCTTTCTTT	CASSETPNTEAFF
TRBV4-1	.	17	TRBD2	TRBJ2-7	TGCGCCAGCAGCCGCGGGACTAGCGGGGGCATTCCCTACGAGCAGTACTTC	CASSRGTSGGIPYEQYF
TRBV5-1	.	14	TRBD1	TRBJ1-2	TGCGCCAGCAGCCGGGAGGACAGGCTCTATGGCTACACCTTC	CASSREDRLYGYTF
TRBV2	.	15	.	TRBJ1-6	TGTGCCAGCAGTGAAGGGGCAGGGCTTCGATCACCCCTCCACTTT	CASSEGAGLRSPLHF
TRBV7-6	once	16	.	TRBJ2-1	TGTGCCAGCAGCTTAAGGGTGGGCAGCTCCTACAATGAGCAGTTCTTC	CASSLRVGSSYNEQFF
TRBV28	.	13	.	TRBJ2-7	TGTGCCAGCAGTTTGTGGGGGGCATACGAGCAGTACTTC	CASSLWGAYEQYF
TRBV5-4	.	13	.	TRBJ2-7	TGTGCCAGCAGCTCCCCTCCTCCCTACGAGCAGTACTTC	CASSSPPPYEQYF
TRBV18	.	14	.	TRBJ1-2	TGTGCCAGCTCACCAACCGGTGTTGACTATGGCTACACCTTC	CASSPTGVDYGYTF
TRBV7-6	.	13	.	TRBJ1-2	TGTGCCAGCAGCTTAGTCAGGGAGAGTGGCTACACCTTC	CASSLVRESGYTF